The clone carrying this T cell receptor (beta chain) was detected only a few times. Its antigen is undetermined. Germline loops: CDR1 SGHRS, CDR2 YFSETQ. The length of the CDR3 is 16 residues. Trimming shortened V by 0 bases and J by 1 base, and 13 bases separated the two germline ends. The sample belongs to a study of response to subunit inactivated influenza vaccine. TCRdb re-analysed the RT-PCR reads in MiXCR, keeping a single row per CDR3 protein. This table holds around 850,000 distinct CDR3 sequences, around 18% found once. General study results and limits: Only a handful of new T cells, the authors suggested, are recruited with each seasonal influenza vaccination.

The rearrangement uses TRBV5-1 and TRBJ2-5; perhaps D is TRBD1 or TRBD2 (5 bases each). This receptor was identified in a man between 50 and 59 years old who received an inactivated influenza vaccine. Sample: PBMCs from blood, taken around 5 days after vaccination. The CDR3 sequence is CASSLGGSEPQETQYF. The CDR3 DNA is TGCGCCAGCAGCTTGGGGGGGTCAGAGCCCCAAGAGACCCAGTACTTC.